The 19 T cell receptor beta chains below all came from one sample that was sequenced in a study of early T cells in non-severe SARS-CoV-2 infection. From the 5' RACE reads, TCRdb called clonotypes with MiXCR, one entry per CDR3 protein. Found here are 60,000 to 65,000 distinct CDR3 sequences, around an eighth of them singletons; the top ten hold 3.5% to 5.5%. Sample: whole blood. Receptors were obtained from an adult who was a healthcare worker with PCR-confirmed SARS-CoV-2 infection or an uninfected control (not recorded which).

The sample holds one count of this clonotype. J is TRBJ2-2 and V is TRBV12-3 or TRBV12-4; 8 bases are a match to TRBD2. The CDR3 covers 14 residues. J lost 5 bases, V lost 5 bases, and 4 bases had no gene match. CDR3 nucleotide sequence: TGTGCCAGCAGTCCGGGACTAGTGACCGGGGAGCTGTTTTTT. This sequence encodes CASSPGLVTGELFF.

The chain employs TRBV10-3 and TRBJ1-1, with D possibly TRBD1 on 5 matching bases. The germline V gene encodes CDR1 ENHRY and CDR2 SYGVKD. V dropped 5 bases and J dropped 3 bases, with 10 bases sitting between them. The CDR3 length is 13 residues. The CDR3 region has the DNA TGTGCCATCAGTCCTAGGGGAGACACTGAAGCTTTCTTT. Its translation: CAISPRGDTEAFF.

This clonotype was detected many times. The chain uses TRBV29-1 and TRBJ2-5; no firm D call. The CDR3 sequence is 12 residues long. Germline values: CDR1 SQVTM, CDR2 ANQGSEA. The V and J ends lost 2 bases and 5 bases respectively, with 9 bases between them. The CDR3 loop is CSVESVRETQYF. The CDR3 DNA reads as TGCAGCGTTGAATCCGTCCGGGAGACCCAGTACTTC.

J is TRBJ1-6 and V is TRBV20-1; D unresolved. The CDR3 spans 15 residues. V lost 0 bases, J lost 11 bases, and 17 bases lay in between. CDR1 and CDR2 from the germline V gene are DFQATT and SNEGSKA (reference sequence). CDR3 sequence (DNA): TGCAGTGCTAGAGATCTGGGGAGGGAGCGCGCACCCCTCCACTTT. Protein product: CSARDLGRERAPLHF.

This clonotype appeared a few times. The chain employs TRBV25-1 and TRBJ1-6, with D unclear. V was pared by 5 bases and J by 8 bases, with 19 bases between. CDR3 length: 16 amino acids. Germline CDR1 MGHDK, CDR2 SYGVNS. Here the CDR3 DNA reads TGTGCCAGCAGTTCCCACCTCGGTCTTTGGGATTCACCCCTCCACTTT. Amino acid sequence: CASSSHLGLWDSPLHF.

The chain joins TRBV15 to TRBJ1-2; possibly TRBD1 for D (5 bases). V was cut by 4 bases and J by 7 bases, with 16 bases left in between. CDR1 is LNHNV and CDR2 is YYDKDF in the germline V gene (reference sequence). This CDR3 has 14 amino acids. CDR3 DNA: TGTGCCACCAGCACTCGTGAAGGGACGACTGGCTACACCTTC. Amino acid sequence: CATSTREGTTGYTF.

This clonotype was counted many times. The V gene is TRBV10-2, the J gene TRBJ2-2; unclear D gene. Looked up from germline, CDR1 is WSHSY and CDR2 is SAAADI. The CDR3 has 12 residues. Between the trimmed V and J ends, which lost 5 bases and 6 bases, there was a span of 7 bases. The CDR3 loop is CASSLTAGELFF. CDR3 DNA: TGCGCCAGCAGTCTCACGGCCGGGGAGCTGTTTTTT.

The chain employs TRBV7-8 and TRBJ1-5; D remains unclear. Germline V gives CDR1 SGHVS, CDR2 FQNEAQ. The CDR3 is 15 amino acids. V lost 1 base and J 5 bases, leaving 12 bases between the germline ends. DNA of the CDR3: TGTGCCAGCAGCTTAGAGGCGCGACCTTATCAGCCCCAGCATTTT. Translated, it gives CASSLEARPYQPQHF.

V is TRBV5-4 and J is TRBJ1-1; no definite D call. The CDR3 spans 15 residues. The V gene lost 4 bases and the J gene lost 6 bases, with 19 bases spanning the gap. Germline values: CDR1 SGHNT, CDR2 YYREEE (reference sequence). CDR3 sequence reads: CASSQDQRVSAEAFF. As DNA, the CDR3 is TGTGCCAGCAGCCAGGACCAAAGGGTATCCGCTGAAGCTTTCTTT. The variable domain in full, completed from reference TRBV5-4 and TRBJ1-1, reads ETGVTQSPTHLIKTRGQQVTLRCSSQSGHNTVSWYQQALGQGPQFIFQYYREEENGRGNFPPRFSGLQFPNYSSELNVNALELDDSALYLCASSQDQRVSAEAFFGQGTRLTVV.

Ten or more counts support this clonotype. The chain employs TRBV7-3 and TRBJ1-2, with D unclear. Germline assignment: CDR1 SGHTA and CDR2 FQGTGA. V was cut by 6 bases and J by 8 bases, with 16 bases left in between. The CDR3 length is 13 residues. CDR3 residues: CASSSVLQGGYTF. As DNA, the CDR3 is TGTGCCAGCAGTTCAGTCCTCCAAGGGGGCTACACCTTC.

The table lists this clonotype with a few counts. The chain employs TRBV29-1 and TRBJ1-2, with D perhaps matching TRBD1 (5 bases). Germline V gene data show CDR1 as SQVTM and CDR2 as ANQGSEA. This CDR3 has 12 residues. Trimming stripped 3 bases from V and 4 bases from J, with 9 bases between. The CDR3, as DNA: TGCAGCGTTGATGGGGGAAGCTATGGCTACACCTTC. Translating gives CSVDGGSYGYTF. Drawing the rest from reference TRBV29-1 and TRBJ1-2, the complete variable domain is SAVISQKPSRDICQRGTSLTIQCQVDSQVTMMFWYRQQPGQSLTLIATANQGSEATYESGFVIDKFPISRPNLTFSTLTVSNMSPEDSSIYLCSVDGGSYGYTFGSGTRLTVV.

This clonotype was counted ten times or more. CDR3 protein: CASSFRQASTDTQYF. CDR3 coding DNA: TGTGCCAGCAGCTTCCGACAGGCTAGCACAGATACGCAGTATTTT. The rearrangement joins TRBV7-9 to TRBJ2-3; TRBD1 might be the D (6 bases). V gave up 3 bases and J gave up 0 bases, with 10 bases separating them. CDR1 and CDR2 from the germline V gene are SEHNR and FQNEAQ (reference sequence). The length of the CDR3 is 15 residues.

The chain recombines TRBV29-1 with TRBJ2-2; a possible D gene is TRBD1 (5 bases). Germline values: CDR1 SQVTM, CDR2 ANQGSEA. The CDR3 is 11 amino acids. Trimming stripped 6 bases from V and 3 bases from J, with 5 bases between. The CDR3 spells CSVGDTGELFF. The CDR3 coding sequence is TGCAGCGTAGGGGACACCGGGGAGCTGTTTTTT.

The chain is built from TRBV20-1 and TRBJ2-3; D not certain. The V gene lost 6 bases and the J gene lost 6 bases, with 7 bases spanning the gap. From germline, CDR1 is DFQATT and CDR2 SNEGSKA (reference sequence). The CDR3 covers 10 residues. The CDR3 DNA sequence: TGCAGTGCCATTCATGATACGCAGTATTTT. Translated: CSAIHDTQYF.

This clonotype was picked up many times. The rearrangement joins TRBV4-1 to TRBJ2-7; D is possibly TRBD1 (6 bases). The germline CDR1 and CDR2 sequences are MGHRA and YSYEKL. The CDR3 has 14 amino acids. V shed 4 bases and J shed 0 bases, with 10 bases lying between them. CDR3 in amino acids: CASSPEGVSYEQYF. The CDR3, as DNA: TGCGCCAGCAGCCCCGAGGGGGTCTCCTACGAGCAGTACTTC.

This rearrangement joins TRBV20-1 to TRBJ1-1; no firm D call. Germline V gene lookup returns CDR1 DFQATT and CDR2 SNEGSKA (reference sequence). The CDR3 length is 12 residues. Trimming removed 6 bases at V and 5 bases at J, with 13 bases between. DNA for the CDR3: TGCAGTGCCCATCCGGGGAAGACTGAAGCTTTCTTT. It specifies CSAHPGKTEAFF.

This clonotype was detected many times. The rearrangement links TRBV11-2 to TRBJ2-7; TRBD2 is a possible D gene (6 bases). Trimming left V 4 bases short and J 0 bases short, with 10 bases between. This CDR3 has 14 amino acids. Germline values: CDR1 SGHAT, CDR2 FQNNGV. CDR3 protein: CASSSQRVSYEQYF. The CDR3 DNA sequence: TGTGCCAGCAGCTCCCAGCGGGTCTCCTACGAGCAGTACTTC.

The table lists this clonotype with a few counts. The junction differs from germline at one of its ends, possibly a read error. The gene calls are TRBV28 and TRBJ2-1; weak D call: TRBD1 (5 bases). This CDR3 comprises 16 residues. Germline V gives CDR1 MDHEN, CDR2 SYDVKM. The chain's CDR3 is CVSHKGASSSYNEQFF. In DNA, the CDR3 is TGTGTCAGCCACAAAGGGGCAAGCAGCTCCTACAATGAGCAGTTCTTC.

The sample holds many counts of this clonotype. The chain combines TRBV11-2 with TRBJ1-1; D unclear. V lost 1 base and J 3 bases, leaving 6 bases between the germline ends. The germline CDR1 and CDR2 sequences are SGHAT and FQNNGV. The CDR3 sequence is 13 residues long. CDR3 amino acids: CASSLATYTEAFF. CDR3 sequence (DNA): TGTGCCAGCAGCTTAGCGACCTACACTGAAGCTTTCTTT.